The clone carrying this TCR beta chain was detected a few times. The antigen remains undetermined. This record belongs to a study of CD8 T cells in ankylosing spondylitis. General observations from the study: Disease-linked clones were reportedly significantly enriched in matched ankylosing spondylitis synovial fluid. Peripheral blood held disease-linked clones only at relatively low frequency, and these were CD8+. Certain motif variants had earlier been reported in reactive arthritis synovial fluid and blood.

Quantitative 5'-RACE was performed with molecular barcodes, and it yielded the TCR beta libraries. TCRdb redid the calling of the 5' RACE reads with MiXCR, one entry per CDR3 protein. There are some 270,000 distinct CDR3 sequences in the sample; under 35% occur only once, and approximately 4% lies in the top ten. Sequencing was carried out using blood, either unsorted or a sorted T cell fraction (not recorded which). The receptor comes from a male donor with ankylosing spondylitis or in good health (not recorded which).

The CDR3 region has the DNA TGCAGTGCTAGAGATATGGCAGGGAAGGGACCCTACTACGAGCAGTACTTC. It yields the protein CSARDMAGKGPYYEQYF. The rearrangement links TRBV20-1 to TRBJ2-7, with D possibly called TRBD1 or TRBD2 (5 bases each). The CDR3 sequence is 17 residues long. The germline V gene has CDR1 DFQATT and CDR2 SNEGSKA (reference sequence). V lost 0 bases to trimming and J lost 3 bases, with 21 bases between them.